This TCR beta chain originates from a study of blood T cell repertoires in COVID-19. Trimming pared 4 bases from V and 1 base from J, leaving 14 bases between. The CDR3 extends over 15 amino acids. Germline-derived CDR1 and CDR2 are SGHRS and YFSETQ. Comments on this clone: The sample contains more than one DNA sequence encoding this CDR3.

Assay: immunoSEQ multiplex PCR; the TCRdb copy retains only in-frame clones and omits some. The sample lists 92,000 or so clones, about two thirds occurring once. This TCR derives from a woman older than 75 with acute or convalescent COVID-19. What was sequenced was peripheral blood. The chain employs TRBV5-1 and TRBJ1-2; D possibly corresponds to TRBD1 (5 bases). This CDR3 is CASSLYGGYNYGYTF. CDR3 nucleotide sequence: TGCGCCAGCAGCCTGTACGGGGGTTATAACTATGGCTACACCTTC.